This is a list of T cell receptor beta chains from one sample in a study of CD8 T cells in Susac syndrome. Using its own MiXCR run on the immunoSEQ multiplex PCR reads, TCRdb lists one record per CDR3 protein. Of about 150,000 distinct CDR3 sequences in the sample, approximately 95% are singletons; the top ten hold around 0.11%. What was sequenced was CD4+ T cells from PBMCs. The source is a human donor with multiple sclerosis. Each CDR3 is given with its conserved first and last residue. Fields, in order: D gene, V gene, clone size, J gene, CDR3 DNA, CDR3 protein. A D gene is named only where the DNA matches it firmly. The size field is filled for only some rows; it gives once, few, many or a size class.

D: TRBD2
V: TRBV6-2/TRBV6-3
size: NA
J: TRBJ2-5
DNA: TGTGCCAGCAGCCGGAGCGGGGGCGTTGGCGGGACCCAGTACTTC
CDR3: CASSRSGGVGGTQYF

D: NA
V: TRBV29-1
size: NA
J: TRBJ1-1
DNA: TGCAGCATTGCTCCTGGGAACACTGAAGCTTTCTTT
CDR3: CSIAPGNTEAFF

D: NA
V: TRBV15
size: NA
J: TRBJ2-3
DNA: TGTGCCACCAGCAGTCGACGGCCCAACGGAGCAGATACGCAGTATTTT
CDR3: CATSSRRPNGADTQYF

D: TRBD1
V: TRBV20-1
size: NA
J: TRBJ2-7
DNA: TGCAGTGCAAGAGGGGACAGGGGCCTTTACGAGCAGTACTTC
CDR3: CSARGDRGLYEQYF

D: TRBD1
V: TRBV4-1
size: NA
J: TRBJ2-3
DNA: TGCGCCAGCAGCCGCACCCCCGGGACAGGGGCTCCAGATACGCAGTATTTT
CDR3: CASSRTPGTGAPDTQYF

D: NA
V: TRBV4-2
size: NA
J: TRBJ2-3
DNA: TGTGCCAGCAGCTTCCCGGGGTTAACAGATACGCAGTATTTT
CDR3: CASSFPGLTDTQYF

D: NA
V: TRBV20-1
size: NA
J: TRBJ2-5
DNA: TGCAGTGCTAGAGAACTAGCTTGGGGTTTAGAGACCCAGTACTTC
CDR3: CSARELAWGLETQYF

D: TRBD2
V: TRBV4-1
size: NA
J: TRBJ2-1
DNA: TGCGCCAGCAGCCAAGACCCTGGGACTAGCGGGATAAATGAGCAGTTCTTC
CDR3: CASSQDPGTSGINEQFF

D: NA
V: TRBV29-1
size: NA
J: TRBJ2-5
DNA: TGCAGCGTGGGGACGGATGCAGAGACCCAGTACTTC
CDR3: CSVGTDAETQYF

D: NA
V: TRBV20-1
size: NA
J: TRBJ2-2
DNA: TGCAGTGCTATAGGGTTCCCGAACACCGGGGAGCTGTTTTTT
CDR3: CSAIGFPNTGELFF

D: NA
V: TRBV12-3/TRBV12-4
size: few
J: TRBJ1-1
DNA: TGTGCCAGCAGTTTGGGGCTGAACACTGAAGCTTTCTTT
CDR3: CASSLGLNTEAFF

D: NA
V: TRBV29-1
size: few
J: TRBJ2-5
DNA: TGCAGCGTTGGGGGGGAGACCCAGTACTTC
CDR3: CSVGGETQYF

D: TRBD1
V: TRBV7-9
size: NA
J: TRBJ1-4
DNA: TGTGCCAGCAGCGAGGGACAGGGGAATGAAAAACTGTTTTTT
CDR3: CASSEGQGNEKLFF

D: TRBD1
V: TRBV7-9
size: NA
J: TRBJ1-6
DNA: TGTGCCAGCAGCTTCGGGACAGAGAATTCACCCCTCCACTTT
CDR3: CASSFGTENSPLHF

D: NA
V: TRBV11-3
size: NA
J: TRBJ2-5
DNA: TGTGCCAGCAGTAAAAGCCAAGAGACCCAGTACTTC
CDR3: CASSKSQETQYF

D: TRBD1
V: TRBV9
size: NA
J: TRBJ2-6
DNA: TGTGCCAGCAGCGTGTCCGGGACAGGGGTCTCTGGGGCCAACGTCCTGACTTTC
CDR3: CASSVSGTGVSGANVLTF

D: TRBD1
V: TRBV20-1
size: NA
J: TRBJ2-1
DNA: TGCAGTGCTAGAGCCTTTTTGGGGACAGGGGGTTCCAATGAGCAGTTCTTC
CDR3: CSARAFLGTGGSNEQFF

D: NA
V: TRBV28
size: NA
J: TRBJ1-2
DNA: TGTGCCAGCAGTGGAGTATGGGATGGCTACACCTTC
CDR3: CASSGVWDGYTF

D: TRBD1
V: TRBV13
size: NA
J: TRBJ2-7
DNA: TGTGCCAGCAGCGAAGGACAGGGGAAGAACGAGCAGTACTTC
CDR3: CASSEGQGKNEQYF

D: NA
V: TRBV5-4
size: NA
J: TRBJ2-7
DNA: TGTGCCAGCAGCCCGACGGGGGGCACGGGCTACGAGCAGTACTTC
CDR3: CASSPTGGTGYEQYF

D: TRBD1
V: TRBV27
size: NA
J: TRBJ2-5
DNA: TGTGCCAGCAGTAGAGGCAGGGGGTGGGAGACCCAGTACTTC
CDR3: CASSRGRGWETQYF